This T cell receptor (beta chain) was sequenced for a study of blood T cell repertoires in COVID-19. Whole-study context: The United States, Italy and Spain supplied acute and convalescent COVID-19 samples.

CDR3 length: 14 amino acids. Trimming removed 5 bases from V and 5 bases from J, with 16 bases in between. Germline V gene sequence: CDR1 LNHDA, CDR2 SQIVND (reference sequence). TCRdb keeps only in-frame clones here, not all; method: immunoSEQ multiplex PCR. The data contain around 130,000 clones, 87% of them singletons. The TCR sequence derives from a woman aged 45-65 years with acute or convalescent COVID-19. J is TRBJ2-7 and V is TRBV19, with TRBD2 as a possible D gene (5 bases). The sequenced sample was peripheral blood. CDR3 DNA sequence: TGTGCCAGTAGTCAGCGAGGGCGTTGGGACGAGCAGTACTTC. The encoded protein is CASSQRGRWDEQYF.